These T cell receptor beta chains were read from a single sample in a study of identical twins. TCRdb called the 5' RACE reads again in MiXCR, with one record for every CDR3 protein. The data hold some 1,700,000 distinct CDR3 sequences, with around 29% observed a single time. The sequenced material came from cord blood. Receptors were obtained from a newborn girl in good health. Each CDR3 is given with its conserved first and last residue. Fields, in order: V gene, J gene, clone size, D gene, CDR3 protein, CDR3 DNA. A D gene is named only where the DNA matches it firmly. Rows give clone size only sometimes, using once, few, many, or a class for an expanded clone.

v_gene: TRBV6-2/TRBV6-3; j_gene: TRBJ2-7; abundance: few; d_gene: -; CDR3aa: CASSYSDSHEQYF; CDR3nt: TGTGCCAGCAGTTACTCGGACAGCCACGAGCAGTACTTC
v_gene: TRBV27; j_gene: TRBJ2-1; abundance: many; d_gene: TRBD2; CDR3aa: CASSPGLVSYNEQFF; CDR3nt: TGTGCCAGCAGTCCGGGACTAGTATCCTACAATGAGCAGTTCTTC
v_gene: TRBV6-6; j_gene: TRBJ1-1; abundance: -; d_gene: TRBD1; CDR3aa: CASTGTGGRTEAFF; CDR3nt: TGTGCCAGCACCGGGACAGGGGGTAGGACTGAAGCTTTCTTT
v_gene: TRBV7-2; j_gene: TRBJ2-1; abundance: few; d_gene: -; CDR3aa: CASSLLGRYNEQFF; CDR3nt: TGTGCCAGCAGCTTACTTGGCCGCTACAATGAGCAGTTCTTC
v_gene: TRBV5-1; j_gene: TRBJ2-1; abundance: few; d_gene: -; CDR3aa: CASSLGRLGGAANEQFF; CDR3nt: TGCGCCAGCAGCTTGGGCAGATTGGGCGGGGCGGCAAATGAGCAGTTCTTC
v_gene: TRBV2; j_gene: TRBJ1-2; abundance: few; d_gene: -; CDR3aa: CASSEGGHLYGYTF; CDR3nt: TGTGCCAGCAGTGAAGGGGGACACCTCTATGGCTACACCTTC
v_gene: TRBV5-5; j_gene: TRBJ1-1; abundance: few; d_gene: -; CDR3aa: CASSLTRGGGTEAFF; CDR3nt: TGTGCCAGCAGCTTGACTCGGGGGGGCGGCACTGAAGCTTTCTTT
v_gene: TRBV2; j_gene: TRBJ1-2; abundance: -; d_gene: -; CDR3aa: CASSERARGPDGYTF; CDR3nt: TGTGCCAGCAGTGAAAGGGCCAGGGGTCCTGATGGCTACACCTTC
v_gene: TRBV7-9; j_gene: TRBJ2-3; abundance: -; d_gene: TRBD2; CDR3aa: CASSLYGVSGSRDTQYF; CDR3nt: TGTGCCAGCAGCTTATACGGGGTCAGCGGGAGTCGAGATACGCAGTATTTT
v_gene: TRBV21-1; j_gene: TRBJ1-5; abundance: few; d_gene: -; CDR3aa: CASSKVRDRLTNRPQHF; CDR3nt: TGTGCCAGCAGCAAAGTCAGGGACAGGCTTACCAATCGGCCCCAGCATTTT
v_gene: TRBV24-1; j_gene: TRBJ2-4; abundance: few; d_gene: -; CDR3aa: CATRPPQGLAKNIQYF; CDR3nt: TGTGCCACCAGGCCGCCTCAGGGTTTAGCCAAAAACATTCAGTACTTC
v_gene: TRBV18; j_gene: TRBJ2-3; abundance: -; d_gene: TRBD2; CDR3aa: CASSPLRTSGTDTQYF; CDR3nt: TGTGCCAGCTCACCGTTGAGGACTAGCGGCACAGATACGCAGTATTTT
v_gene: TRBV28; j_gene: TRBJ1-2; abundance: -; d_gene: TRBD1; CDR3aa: CASSRDRGLGYTF; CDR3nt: TGTGCCAGCAGTCGGGACAGGGGGCTTGGCTACACCTTC
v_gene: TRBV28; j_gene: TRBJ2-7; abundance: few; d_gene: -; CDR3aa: CASSYRYGSYEQYF; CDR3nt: TGTGCCAGCAGCTACCGATACGGCTCCTACGAGCAGTACTTC